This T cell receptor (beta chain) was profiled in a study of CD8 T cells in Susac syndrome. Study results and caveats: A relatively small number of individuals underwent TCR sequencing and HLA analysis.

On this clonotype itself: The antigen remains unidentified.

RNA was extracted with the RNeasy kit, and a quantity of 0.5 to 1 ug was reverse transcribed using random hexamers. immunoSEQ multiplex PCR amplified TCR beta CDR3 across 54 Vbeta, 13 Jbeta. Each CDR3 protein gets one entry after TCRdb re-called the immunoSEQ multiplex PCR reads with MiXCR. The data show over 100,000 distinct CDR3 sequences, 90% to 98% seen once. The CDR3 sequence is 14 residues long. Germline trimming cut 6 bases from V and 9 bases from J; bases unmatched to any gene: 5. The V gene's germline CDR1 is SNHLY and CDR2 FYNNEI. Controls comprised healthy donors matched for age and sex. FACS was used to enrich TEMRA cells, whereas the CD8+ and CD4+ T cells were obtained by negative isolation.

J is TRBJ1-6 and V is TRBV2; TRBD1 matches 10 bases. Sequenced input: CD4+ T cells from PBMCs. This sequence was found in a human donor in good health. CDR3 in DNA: TGTGCCAGCAGCGGACAGGGGGTTGGTTCACCCCTCCACTTT. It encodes CASSGQGVGSPLHF. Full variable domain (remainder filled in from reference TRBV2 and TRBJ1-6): EPEVTQTPSHQVTQMGQEVILRCVPISNHLYFYWYRQILGQKVEFLVSFYNNEISEKSEIFDDQFSVERPDGSNFTLKIRSTKLEDSAMYFCASSGQGVGSPLHFGNGTRLTVT.